This TCR beta chain was profiled in a study of CD8+ T cells in alopecia areata. Study context: Dosing spanned 6 to 18 months on tofacitinib, then 6 months off drug. General observations from the study: There were also resident alphabeta T cells of normal skin sequenced in scalp samples. Higher clonality than in normal scalp was seen in lesional scalp, especially alopecia totalis/universalis.

As to this clone: Its specificity is not known.

Investigators isolated RNA and reverse transcribed it into cDNA to act as the sequencing template. Libraries were prepared by immunoSEQ multiplex PCR; TCRdb keeps only in-frame clonotypes and omits some of them. The sample has about 150,000 clones, about 50% seen once. The V end was cut by 3 bases, the J end by 9 bases, with 21 bases between. Per the germline V gene, CDR1 is SEHNR and CDR2 is FQNEAQ (reference sequence). The CDR3 runs to 16 residues. This chain links TRBV7-9 with TRBJ2-1; D remains ambiguous. The specimen comprised CD8+ T cells sorted from blood, sampled at week 0. This TCR derives from a human donor with alopecia areata. The CDR3 DNA is TGTGCCAGCAGCTTTACCCCCGCGCAACTCCGAGGTGAGCAGTTCTTC. It yields the protein CASSFTPAQLRGEQFF.